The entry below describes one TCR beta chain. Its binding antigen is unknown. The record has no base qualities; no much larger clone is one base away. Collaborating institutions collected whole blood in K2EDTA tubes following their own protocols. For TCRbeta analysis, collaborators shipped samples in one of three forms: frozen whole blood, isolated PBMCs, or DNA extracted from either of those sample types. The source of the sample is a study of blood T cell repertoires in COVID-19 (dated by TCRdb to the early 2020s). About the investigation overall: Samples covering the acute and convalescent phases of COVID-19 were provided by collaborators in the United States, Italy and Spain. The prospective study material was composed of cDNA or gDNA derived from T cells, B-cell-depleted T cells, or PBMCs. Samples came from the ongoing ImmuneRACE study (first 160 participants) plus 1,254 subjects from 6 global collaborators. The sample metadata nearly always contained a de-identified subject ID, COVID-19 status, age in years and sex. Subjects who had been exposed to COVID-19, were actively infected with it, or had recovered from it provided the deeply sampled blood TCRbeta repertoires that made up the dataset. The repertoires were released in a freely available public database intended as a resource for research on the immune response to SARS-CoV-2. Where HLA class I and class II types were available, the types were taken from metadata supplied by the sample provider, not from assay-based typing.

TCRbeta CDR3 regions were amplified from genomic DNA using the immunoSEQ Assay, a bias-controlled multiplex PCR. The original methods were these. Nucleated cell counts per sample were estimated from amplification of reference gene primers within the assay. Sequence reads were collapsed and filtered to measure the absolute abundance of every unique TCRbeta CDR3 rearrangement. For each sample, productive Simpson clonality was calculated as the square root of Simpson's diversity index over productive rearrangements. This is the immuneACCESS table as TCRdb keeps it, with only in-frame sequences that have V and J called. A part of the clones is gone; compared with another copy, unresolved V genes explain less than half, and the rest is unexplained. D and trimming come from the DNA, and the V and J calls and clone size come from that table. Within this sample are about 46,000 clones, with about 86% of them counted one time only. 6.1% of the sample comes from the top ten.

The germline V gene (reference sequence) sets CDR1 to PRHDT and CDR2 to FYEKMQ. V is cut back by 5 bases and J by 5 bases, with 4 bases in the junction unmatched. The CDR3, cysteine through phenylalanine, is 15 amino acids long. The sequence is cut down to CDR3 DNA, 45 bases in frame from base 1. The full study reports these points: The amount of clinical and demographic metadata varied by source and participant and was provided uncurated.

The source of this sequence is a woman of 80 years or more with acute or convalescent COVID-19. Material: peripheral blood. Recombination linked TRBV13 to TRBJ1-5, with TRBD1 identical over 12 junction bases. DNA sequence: TGTGCCAGCAGCGTGGGACAGGGGGCCTATCAGCCCCAGCATTTT. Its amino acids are CASSVGQGAYQPQHF.